This TCR beta chain was captured by sequencing in a study of blood T cell repertoires in COVID-19. Germline values: CDR1 MDHEN, CDR2 SYDVKM. V lost 5 bases, J lost 1 base, and 14 bases lay in between. The CDR3 has 15 amino acids. Repertoires were generated with immunoSEQ multiplex PCR, while TCRdb's copy carries only in-frame clones and drops some. The repertoire consists of over 350,000 clones, with approximately 87% occurring once and the leading ten covering roughly 10%. This clonotype was obtained from a woman aged 45-60 years who had recovered from COVID-19. Sequencing input: PBMCs or T cells enriched from blood (not recorded which). This sequence joins TRBV28 and TRBJ1-1; D is unresolved. The CDR3 sequence: CASSHPPGRNTEAFF. Written as DNA, the CDR3 is TGTGCCAGCAGTCACCCACCGGGGAGGAACACTGAAGCTTTCTTT.